This TCR beta chain emerged from a study of T cell responses to AZD1222 COVID-19 vaccine. Study-level findings and limits: Sampled repertoires all dated from after the peak T cell response. Close to half of all spike-specific TCRs reportedly target regions of the variants that are unmutated. A mostly white British donor set with more females was recruited, and clonal diversity was possibly underestimated. Vaccine-associated CD4 TCRs ranged over spike, dominating at 160-218 and 743-854.

V was trimmed by 4 bases and J by 5 bases, leaving 24 bases between them. CDR1 SGHRS and CDR2 YFSETQ come from the germline V gene. CDR3 length equals 18 residues. Sequenced by immunoSEQ multiplex PCR; TCRdb stores in-frame clones only, minus some. The sample shows 100,000 or so clones, more than 70% of them seen only once. About this clone: The antigen is undetermined.

The TCR comes from an adult in good health. The source was peripheral blood, collected on day 0 of MenACWY control vaccination. This chain connects TRBV5-1 to TRBJ2-2, with D possibly TRBD1 on 7 matching bases. CDR3 protein: CASSRGTRTGFKTGELFF. CDR3 bases: TGCGCCAGCAGCCGCGGGACAAGGACAGGTTTTAAGACCGGGGAGCTGTTTTTT.